The 26 T cell receptor beta chains given below trace back to one sample, sequenced in a study of T cell clonotyping in hematopoietic cell transplantation. Assay: immunoSEQ multiplex PCR; the TCRdb copy retains only in-frame clones and omits some. Here the sample spans 8,000 or so clones, about 70% being singletons. The source material was peripheral blood mononuclear cells, sampled 100 days after allogeneic stem cell transplant. Every receptor here comes from a male patient between 60 and 69 years old who had an allogeneic stem cell transplant from an unrelated donor, so the T cells may come from the graft donor. Some clones in this sample may be carry-over from other donors' samples.

This chain links TRBV6-5 with TRBJ1-5, with D possibly matching TRBD1 (6 bases). V was cut by 5 bases and J by 3 bases, with 11 bases left in between. Looked up from germline, CDR1 is MNHEY and CDR2 is SVGAGI. The CDR3 runs to 14 residues. The CDR3 DNA reads as TGTGCCAGCAGTCCTACAGGGCCCAATCAGCCCCAGCATTTT. It is translated as CASSPTGPNQPQHF.

This chain joins TRBV6-6 and TRBJ2-1; D not certain. Germline V CDR1 and CDR2: MNHNY, SVGAGI (reference sequence). The CDR3 sequence is 14 residues long. The V end was cut by 6 bases, the J end by 6 bases, with 15 bases between. Written as DNA, the CDR3 is TGTGCCAGCAGCGGAGACGAGCTGAGCAATGAGCAGTTCTTC. This sequence encodes CASSGDELSNEQFF.

The chain carries TRBV6-5 and TRBJ1-6; D gene ambiguous. The CDR3 is 15 amino acids. CDR1 is MNHEY and CDR2 is SVGAGI in the germline V gene. V was pared by 6 bases and J by 7 bases, with 16 bases between. The DNA of the CDR3 is TGTGCCAGCAGGGCAAACCCGGTGAGCAATTCACCCCTCCACTTT. Encoded protein: CASRANPVSNSPLHF.

This chain uses TRBV27 with TRBJ2-7; 8 nucleotides agree with TRBD1. J lost 2 bases, V lost 3 bases, and 15 bases had no gene match. Germline V gives CDR1 MNHEY, CDR2 SMNVEV (reference sequence). The length of the CDR3 is 18 residues. The CDR3 protein is CASSLGLTGGSVPYEQYF. CDR3 sequence (DNA): TGTGCCAGCAGTTTGGGGCTAACAGGGGGTTCCGTTCCCTACGAGCAGTACTTC.

V is TRBV5-6 and J is TRBJ1-3; weak D call: TRBD1 (6 bases). This CDR3 has 15 amino acids. CDR1 and CDR2 (germline): SGHDT, YYEEEE. The V gene lost 2 bases and the J gene lost 8 bases, with 17 bases spanning the gap. The CDR3 reads CASSLGTSNRDTIYF. The CDR3 DNA reads as TGTGCCAGCAGCTTAGGGACATCCAATCGCGACACCATATATTTT.

The V and J genes are TRBV6-4 and TRBJ2-3; D tentatively reads TRBD1 or TRBD2 (6 bases each). The CDR3 covers 14 residues. In germline, CDR1 is MRHNA, CDR2 SNTAGT. V was pared by 0 bases and J by 4 bases, with 8 bases between. The DNA of the CDR3 is TGTGCCAGCAGTGACTCGGAGGGGGCAGATACGCAGTATTTT. Translation: CASSDSEGADTQYF.

The genes are TRBV10-3 and TRBJ1-1; D not certain. The V end was cut by 5 bases, the J end by 0 bases, with 10 bases between. CDR1 is ENHRY, CDR2 SYGVKD, per germline. This CDR3 spans 14 amino acids. CDR3 protein: CAISFSTLNTEAFF. The CDR3 DNA is TGTGCCATCAGTTTCTCTACCTTGAACACTGAAGCTTTCTTT.

V is TRBV5-4 and J is TRBJ2-7; D is unresolved. The V end was cut by 3 bases, the J end by 5 bases, with 18 bases between. CDR3 length: 15 residues. Germline V gene lookup returns CDR1 SGHNT and CDR2 YYREEE (reference sequence). The CDR3 region is CASSSGPPPTNEQYF. CDR3 nucleotide sequence: TGTGCCAGCAGCTCAGGACCCCCTCCGACGAACGAGCAGTACTTC.

J is TRBJ1-2 and V is TRBV9; D call uncertain. This CDR3 region has 13 residues. CDR1 SGDLS and CDR2 YYNGEE come from the germline V gene. Deletions cut 0 bases from V and 8 bases from J, with 11 bases between. CDR3 nucleotides: TGTGCCAGCAGCGTAGGGGGATTGGGGGGCTACACCTTC. It specifies CASSVGGLGGYTF. The full variable domain, completed using reference TRBV9 and TRBJ1-2, is DSGVTQTPKHLITATGQRVTLRCSPRSGDLSVYWYQQSLDQGLQFLIQYYNGEERAKGNILERFSAQQFPDLHSELNLSSLELGDSALYFCASSVGGLGGYTFGSGTRLTVV.

The genes are TRBV5-1 and TRBJ2-7, with D perhaps TRBD1 (5 bases). The germline gives CDR1 SGHRS, CDR2 YFSETQ. The V end was cut by 4 bases, the J end by 2 bases, with 16 bases between. This CDR3 is 15 amino acids long. The CDR3 spells CASSVATGRAYEQYF. DNA for the CDR3: TGCGCCAGCAGCGTGGCTACAGGACGAGCCTACGAGCAGTACTTC.

J is TRBJ2-5 and V is TRBV7-2; 9 bases are shared with TRBD2. There are 14 residues in the CDR3. V dropped 3 bases and J dropped 5; count of bases not matched to a gene: 4. Germline assignment: CDR1 SGHTA and CDR2 FQGNSA. The CDR3 region is CASSLGLAVETQYF. CDR3 in DNA: TGTGCCAGCAGCTTGGGACTAGCCGTTGAGACCCAGTACTTC.

The genes are TRBV5-4 and TRBJ2-7; D may be TRBD1 (6 bases). Looked up from germline, CDR1 is SGHNT and CDR2 is YYREEE (reference sequence). Trimming took 4 bases from V and 4 from J, leaving 15 bases between them. There are 14 residues in the CDR3. The CDR3 sequence: CASSDGQLPYEQYF. CDR3 sequence (DNA): TGTGCCAGCAGCGATGGACAGTTGCCGTACGAGCAGTACTTC.

This clone occurred a few times. The J gene is TRBJ1-2, the V gene TRBV28, with TRBD1 as a possible D gene (6 bases). Germline assignment: CDR1 MDHEN and CDR2 SYDVKM. The CDR3 runs to 19 residues. V was clipped by 5 bases and J by 4 bases, with 29 bases between them. CDR3 nucleotide sequence: TGTGCCAGCAGTCGTCTTCCGGGGGCGGACTCCTCTGTGGGCTATGGCTACACCTTC. This translates into CASSRLPGADSSVGYGYTF.

The chain uses TRBV4-2 and TRBJ2-5; TRBD2 agrees at 16 bases. CDR3 size: 16 residues. The J segment lost 3 bases and the V segment lost 4 bases, leaving 2 bases of the junction unmatched. CDR1 and CDR2 from the germline V gene are LGHNA and YNFKEQ. CDR3 protein: CASSPGTSGREETQYF. The CDR3 DNA sequence: TGTGCCAGCAGCCCTGGGACTAGCGGGAGGGAAGAGACCCAGTACTTC.

The chain couples TRBV7-9 to TRBJ1-2; maybe TRBD1 (5 bases). Looked up from germline, CDR1 is SEHNR and CDR2 is FQNEAQ (reference sequence). Deletions cut 0 bases from V and 2 bases from J, with 10 bases between. The CDR3 runs 15 residues. DNA for the CDR3: TGTGCCAGCAGCTTAGCCGGGGCCGGGAACTATGGCTACACCTTC. Its translation is CASSLAGAGNYGYTF.

This clone is labeled as medium-sized (0.01 to 0.1%). V and J are TRBV27 and TRBJ1-2, with 7 bases aligning to TRBD1. This CDR3 spans 14 amino acids. Losses at the gene ends were 10 bases for V and 0 bases for J; bases not matched to a gene: 8. Germline lookup yields CDR1 MNHEY and CDR2 SMNVEV (reference sequence). Here the CDR3 reads CATGTVRTNYGYTF. The CDR3 nucleotides read TGTGCCACCGGGACAGTTAGAACTAACTATGGCTACACCTTC.

The rearrangement uses TRBV6-5 and TRBJ1-1; D is undetermined. CDR3 length equals 11 residues. Trimming pared 5 bases from V and 11 bases from J, leaving 12 bases between. Germline V lookup: CDR1 MNHEY, CDR2 SVGAGI. CDR3 amino acids: CASSQKNRAFF. The CDR3 bases are TGTGCCAGCAGTCAAAAGAATAGGGCTTTCTTT.

This clone showed up just a few times. The rearrangement uses TRBV6-5 and TRBJ2-1; TRBD2 aligns across 7 bases. Germline V gives CDR1 MNHEY, CDR2 SVGAGI. V gave up 2 bases and J gave up 5 bases; unmatched junction bases: 0. The CDR3 runs 13 residues. The CDR3 spells CASSYGGDNEQFF. In DNA form, the CDR3 reads TGTGCCAGCAGTTACGGGGGGGACAATGAGCAGTTCTTC.

The chain recombines TRBV30 with TRBJ1-1; 7 positions agree with TRBD1. The CDR3 spans 12 residues. In germline, CDR1 is GTSNPN, CDR2 SVGIG (reference sequence). Trimming cost V 2 bases and J 7 bases; bases outside gene matches: 4. CDR3 DNA: TGTGCCTGGAGTCCAAGGACAGGTGAAGCTTTCTTT. Translating gives CAWSPRTGEAFF.

This rearrangement joins TRBV7-8 to TRBJ1-5; the D is unclear. This CDR3 comprises 14 residues. Germline V gene lookup returns CDR1 SGHVS and CDR2 FQNEAQ. The V gene lost 1 base and the J gene lost 5 bases, with 9 bases spanning the gap. CDR3 protein: CASSLDGGYQPQHF. CDR3 nucleotide sequence: TGTGCCAGCAGCTTAGATGGCGGCTATCAGCCCCAGCATTTT.

This chain joins TRBV27 and TRBJ1-5, with D hard to call. V lost 6 bases and J 2 bases, leaving 17 bases between the germline ends. The CDR3 loop spans 16 amino acids. Per the germline V gene, CDR1 is MNHEY and CDR2 is SMNVEV (reference sequence). Written as DNA, the CDR3 is TGTGCCAGCAGGACGGACGGCCTGGCTGGCAATCAGCCCCAGCATTTT. Amino acid sequence: CASRTDGLAGNQPQHF.

This clone came up a few times. The rearrangement joins TRBV7-9 to TRBJ1-1; D uncertain. The CDR3 loop spans 14 amino acids. Germline V CDR1 and CDR2: SEHNR, FQNEAQ (reference sequence). The germline V and J ends were trimmed by 2 bases and 5 bases, with 12 bases remaining between them. CDR3 bases: TGTGCCAGCAGCTTAACGGCCAGAAGGACTGAAGCTTTCTTT. Translation: CASSLTARRTEAFF.

The CDR3 region has the DNA TGTGCCAGCAGCTTAAATCAGAACACCGGGGAGCTGTTTTTT. This gives the protein CASSLNQNTGELFF. The chain is built from TRBV11-2 and TRBJ2-2; D is ambiguous. CDR1 is SGHAT and CDR2 is FQNNGV in the germline V gene. Trimming pared 2 bases from V and 1 base from J, leaving 5 bases between. The CDR3 sequence is 14 residues long.

This chain joins TRBV2 and TRBJ2-1; possible D gene TRBD1, 5 bases. Trimming cost V 5 bases and J 8 bases, with 22 bases left between them. Per germline, CDR1 SNHLY and CDR2 FYNNEI. CDR3 length: 16 amino acids. CDR3 bases: TGTGCCAGCAGTAGGAGTGGGGCCACTCAGGGCTATGAGCAGTTCTTC. Translated, it gives CASSRSGATQGYEQFF. The full variable domain, rest sourced from reference TRBV2 and TRBJ2-1, is EPEVTQTPSHQVTQMGQEVILRCVPISNHLYFYWYRQILGQKVEFLVSFYNNEISEKSEIFDDQFSVERPDGSNFTLKIRSTKLEDSAMYFCASSRSGATQGYEQFFGPGTRLTVL.

CDR3 nucleotides: TGTGCCTGGAGTCGGACAGGGTTCGGGCAGCCCCAGCATTTT. Its translation: CAWSRTGFGQPQHF. The chain links TRBV30 to TRBJ1-5; TRBD1 matches 8 bases. Germline assignment: CDR1 GTSNPN and CDR2 SVGIG (reference sequence). V shed 2 bases, J shed 7 bases, and the junction held 7 bases outside the gene matches. This CDR3 is built from 14 residues.

The CDR3 sequence is CASSQEGGVGESNQPQHF. The CDR3 DNA follows: TGCGCCAGCAGCCAAGAGGGGGGGGTTGGGGAAAGCAATCAGCCCCAGCATTTT. The genes are TRBV4-1 and TRBJ1-5, with D maybe TRBD1 (5 bases). Trimming removed 0 bases from V and 1 base from J, with 16 bases in between. The CDR3 totals 18 residues. Germline CDR1 is MGHRA and CDR2 is YSYEKL.